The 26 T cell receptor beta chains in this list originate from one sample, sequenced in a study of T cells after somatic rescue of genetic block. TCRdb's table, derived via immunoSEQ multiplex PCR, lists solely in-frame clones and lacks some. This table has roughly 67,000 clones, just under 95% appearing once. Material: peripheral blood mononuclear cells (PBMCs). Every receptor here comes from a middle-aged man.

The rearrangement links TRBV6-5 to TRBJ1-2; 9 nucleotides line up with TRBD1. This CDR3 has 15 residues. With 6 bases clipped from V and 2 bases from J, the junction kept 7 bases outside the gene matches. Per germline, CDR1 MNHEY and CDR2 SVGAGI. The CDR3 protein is CASRSIQGANYGYTF. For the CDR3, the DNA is TGTGCCAGCAGGTCCATACAGGGGGCAAACTATGGCTACACCTTC.

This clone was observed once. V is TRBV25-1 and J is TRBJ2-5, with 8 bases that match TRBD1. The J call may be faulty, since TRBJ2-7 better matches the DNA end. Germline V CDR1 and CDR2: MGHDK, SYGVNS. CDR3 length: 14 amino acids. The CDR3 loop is CASSRQGTSYEQYF. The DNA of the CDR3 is TGTGCCAGCAGTCGACAGGGGACCTCCTACGAGCAGTACTTC.

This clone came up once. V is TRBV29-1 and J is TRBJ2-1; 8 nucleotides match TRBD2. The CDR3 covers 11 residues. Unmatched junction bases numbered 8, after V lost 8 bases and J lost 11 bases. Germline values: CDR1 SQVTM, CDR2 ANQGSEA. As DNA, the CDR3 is TGCAGCTTCTTCGGGGGGGGAAAGCAGTTCTTC. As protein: CSFFGGGKQFF.

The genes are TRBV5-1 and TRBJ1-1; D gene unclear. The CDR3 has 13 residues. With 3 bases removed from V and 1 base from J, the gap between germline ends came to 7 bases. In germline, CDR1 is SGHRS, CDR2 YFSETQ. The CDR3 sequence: CASSYSENTEAFF. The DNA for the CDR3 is TGCGCCAGCAGCTACAGCGAGAACACTGAAGCTTTCTTT.

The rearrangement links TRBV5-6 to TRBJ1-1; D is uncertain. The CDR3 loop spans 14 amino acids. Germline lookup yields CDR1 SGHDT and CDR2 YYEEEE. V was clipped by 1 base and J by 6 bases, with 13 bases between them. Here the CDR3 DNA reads TGTGCCAGCAGCTTGAACGAACACTGGCCTGAAGCTTTCTTT. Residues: CASSLNEHWPEAFF.

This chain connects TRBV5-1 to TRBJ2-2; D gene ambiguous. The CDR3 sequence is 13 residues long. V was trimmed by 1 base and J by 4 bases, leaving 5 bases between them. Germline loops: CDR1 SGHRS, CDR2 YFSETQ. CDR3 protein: CASSLRATGELFF. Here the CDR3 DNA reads TGCGCCAGCAGCTTGCGGGCCACCGGGGAGCTGTTTTTT.

The CDR3 is CAILRQGGTEAFF. Here the CDR3 DNA reads TGTGCCATTCTTCGACAGGGAGGCACTGAAGCTTTCTTT. The chain recombines TRBV6-6 with TRBJ1-1; 7 bases match TRBD1. Germline V gene data show CDR1 as MNHNY and CDR2 as SVGAGI (reference sequence). V lost 10 bases and J lost 4; bases outside the gene matches: 9. This CDR3 contains 13 residues.

The CDR3 DNA sequence: TGTGCCAGCAGCTTGACAATAGGGACAGGGCGCTTTAGCAATCAGCCCCAGCATTTT. This gives the protein CASSLTIGTGRFSNQPQHF. The chain employs TRBV5-6 and TRBJ1-5; TRBD1 agrees at 9 bases. From germline, CDR1 is SGHDT and CDR2 YYEEEE. The CDR3 is 19 amino acids. The V segment lost 1 base and the J segment 0 bases; nucleotides outside the gene matches: 11.

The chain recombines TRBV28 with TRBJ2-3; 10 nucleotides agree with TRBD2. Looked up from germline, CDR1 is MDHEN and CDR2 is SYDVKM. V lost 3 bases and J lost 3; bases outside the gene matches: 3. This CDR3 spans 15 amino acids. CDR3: CASSLVTSGTDTQYF. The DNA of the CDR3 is TGTGCCAGCAGTTTGGTGACTAGCGGGACAGATACGCAGTATTTT.

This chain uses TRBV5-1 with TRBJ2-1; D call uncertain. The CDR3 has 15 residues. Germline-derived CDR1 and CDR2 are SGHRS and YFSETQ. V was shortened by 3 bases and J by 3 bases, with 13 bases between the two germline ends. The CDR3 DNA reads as TGCGCCAGCAGCTCCAGACCACTACTCTACAATGAGCAGTTCTTC. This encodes CASSSRPLLYNEQFF.

The CDR3 reads CASSEQYEQYF. DNA of the CDR3: TGTGCCAGCAGTGAACAATACGAGCAGTACTTC. The chain is built from TRBV2 and TRBJ2-7, with D uncertain. The CDR3 is 11 residues long. Germline CDR1 and CDR2: SNHLY and FYNNEI. The V end was cut by 2 bases, the J end by 4 bases, with 3 bases between. The complete variable domain, with remaining parts taken from reference TRBV2 and TRBJ2-7, reads EPEVTQTPSHQVTQMGQEVILRCVPISNHLYFYWYRQILGQKVEFLVSFYNNEISEKSEIFDDQFSVERPDGSNFTLKIRSTKLEDSAMYFCASSEQYEQYFGPGTRLTVT.

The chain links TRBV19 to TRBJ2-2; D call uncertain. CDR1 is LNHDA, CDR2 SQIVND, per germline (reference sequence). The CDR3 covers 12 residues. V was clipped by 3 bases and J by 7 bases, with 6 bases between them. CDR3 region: CASSIRVGELFF. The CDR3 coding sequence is TGTGCCAGTAGTATTCGGGTCGGGGAGCTGTTTTTT.

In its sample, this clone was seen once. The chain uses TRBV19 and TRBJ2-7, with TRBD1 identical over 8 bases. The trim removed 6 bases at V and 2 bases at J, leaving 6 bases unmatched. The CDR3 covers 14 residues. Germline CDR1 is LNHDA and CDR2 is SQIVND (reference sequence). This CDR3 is CASRPGQVPYEQYF. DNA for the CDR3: TGTGCCAGTAGACCGGGACAGGTTCCCTACGAGCAGTACTTC.

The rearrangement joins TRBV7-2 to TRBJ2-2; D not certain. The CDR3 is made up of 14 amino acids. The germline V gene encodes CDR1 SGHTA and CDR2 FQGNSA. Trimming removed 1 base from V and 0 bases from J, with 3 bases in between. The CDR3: CASSLGSNTGELFF. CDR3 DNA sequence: TGTGCCAGCAGCTTAGGGTCGAACACCGGGGAGCTGTTTTTT.

The CDR3 DNA reads TGTGCTACCTCGGCCGTCGACTCCTATAATTCACCCCTCCACTTT. It codes for CATSAVDSYNSPLHF. This chain connects TRBV12-5 to TRBJ1-6; D unclear. The CDR3 covers 15 residues. The ends were cut back, 10 bases at V and 0 bases at J, with 13 bases in the middle. Germline lookup yields CDR1 LGHNT and CDR2 FRNRAP.

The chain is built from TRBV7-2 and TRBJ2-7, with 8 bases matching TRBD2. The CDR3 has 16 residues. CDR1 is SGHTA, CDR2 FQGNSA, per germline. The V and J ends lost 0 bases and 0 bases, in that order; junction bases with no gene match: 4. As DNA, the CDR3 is TGTGCCAGCAGCTTAGCGGGGACTAGAACCTCCTACGAGCAGTACTTC. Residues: CASSLAGTRTSYEQYF.

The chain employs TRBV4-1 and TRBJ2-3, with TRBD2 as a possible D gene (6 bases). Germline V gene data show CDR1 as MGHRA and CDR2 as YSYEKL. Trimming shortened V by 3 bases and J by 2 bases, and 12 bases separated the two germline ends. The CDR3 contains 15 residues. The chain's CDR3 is CASSQGGEFTDTQYF. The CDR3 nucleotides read TGCGCCAGCAGCCAGGGCGGGGAGTTCACAGATACGCAGTATTTT.

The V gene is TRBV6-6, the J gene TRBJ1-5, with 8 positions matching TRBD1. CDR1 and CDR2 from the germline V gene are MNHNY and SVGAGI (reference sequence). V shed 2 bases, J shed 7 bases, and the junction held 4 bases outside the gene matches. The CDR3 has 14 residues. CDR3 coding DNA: TGTGCCAGCAGTTACCTGGACAGGGAACAGCCCCAGCATTTT. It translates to CASSYLDREQPQHF.

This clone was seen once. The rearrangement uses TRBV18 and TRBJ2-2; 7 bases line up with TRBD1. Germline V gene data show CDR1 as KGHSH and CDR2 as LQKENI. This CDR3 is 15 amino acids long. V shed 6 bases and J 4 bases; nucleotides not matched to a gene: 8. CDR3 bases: TGTGCCAGCTCGCCAAATGACAGGGTCACCGGGGAGCTGTTTTTT. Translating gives CASSPNDRVTGELFF. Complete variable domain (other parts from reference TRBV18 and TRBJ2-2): NAGVMQNPRHLVRRRGQEARLRCSPMKGHSHVYWYRQLPEEGLKFMVYLQKENIIDESGMPKERFSAEFPKEGPSILRIQQVVRGDSAAYFCASSPNDRVTGELFFGEGSRLTVL.

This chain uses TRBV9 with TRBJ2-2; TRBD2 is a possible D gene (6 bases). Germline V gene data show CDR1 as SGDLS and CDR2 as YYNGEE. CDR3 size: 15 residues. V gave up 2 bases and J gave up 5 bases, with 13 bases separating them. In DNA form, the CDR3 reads TGTGCCAGCAGCGTCACTAGCCGATATACCGGGGAGCTGTTTTTT. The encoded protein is CASSVTSRYTGELFF. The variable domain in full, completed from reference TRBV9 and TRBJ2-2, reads DSGVTQTPKHLITATGQRVTLRCSPRSGDLSVYWYQQSLDQGLQFLIQYYNGEERAKGNILERFSAQQFPDLHSELNLSSLELGDSALYFCASSVTSRYTGELFFGEGSRLTVL.

CDR3 nucleotides: TGTGCCAGCTCACCTGACTCTTTCCACGAGCAGTACTTC. Translated, it gives CASSPDSFHEQYF. V usage is TRBV18 and J usage is TRBJ2-7, with unresolved D. Trimming removed 3 bases at V and 5 bases at J, with 11 bases between. Germline CDR1 reads KGHSH; CDR2 reads LQKENI. The CDR3 has 13 residues.

The CDR3 nucleotides are TGTGCCAGCAGCTTGGTATCGGGCGCAGCCGCCGGGGAGCTGTTTTTT. It specifies CASSLVSGAAAGELFF. This chain uses TRBV7-2 with TRBJ2-2; D unclear. Germline loops: CDR1 SGHTA, CDR2 FQGNSA. With 3 bases removed from V and 6 bases from J, the gap between germline ends came to 17 bases. The length of the CDR3 is 16 residues.

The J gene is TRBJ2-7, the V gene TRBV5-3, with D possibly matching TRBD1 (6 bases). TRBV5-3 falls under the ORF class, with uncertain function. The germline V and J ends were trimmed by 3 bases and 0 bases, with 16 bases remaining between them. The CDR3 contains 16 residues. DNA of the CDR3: TGTGCCAGAAGCTGGGCCAACAGGGCGGGCTCCTACGAGCAGTACTTC. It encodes CARSWANRAGSYEQYF.

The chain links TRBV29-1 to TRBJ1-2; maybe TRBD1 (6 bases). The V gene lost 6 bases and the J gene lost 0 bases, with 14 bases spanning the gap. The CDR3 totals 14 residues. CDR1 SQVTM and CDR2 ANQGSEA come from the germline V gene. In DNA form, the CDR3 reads TGCAGCGTCGGGGTACAGGGTGCTAACTATGGCTACACCTTC. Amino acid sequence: CSVGVQGANYGYTF.

The CDR3 loop is CASSLFNGRKPDSQETQYF. DNA of the CDR3: TGTGCCAGCAGCTTATTCAACGGGCGGAAGCCGGACTCCCAAGAGACCCAGTACTTC. J is TRBJ2-5 and V is TRBV7-9, with D perhaps matching TRBD2 (5 bases). The CDR3 is 19 amino acids. Germline V gene sequence: CDR1 SEHNR, CDR2 FQNEAQ (reference sequence). Trimming left V 2 bases short and J 1 base short, with 23 bases between.

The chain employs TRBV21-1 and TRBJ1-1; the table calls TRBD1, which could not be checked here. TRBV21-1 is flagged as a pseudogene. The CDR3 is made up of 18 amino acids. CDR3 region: CASSKGQQKDRGVTEAFF. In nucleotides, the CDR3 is TGTGCCAGCAGCAAAGGGCAGCAAAAAGACAGGGGGGTCACTGAAGCTTTCTTT.